The rows below give T cell receptor beta chains drawn from one sample of a study of graft-versus-host responses after intestinal transplantation. These receptors lack a known antigen. The method was immunoSEQ multiplex PCR; TCRdb's version includes in-frame clones alone and lacks a portion of them. The sample lists over 90,000 clones, 91% seen once, with around 0.2% in the top ten. Source: unstimulated CD4+ T cells sorted from spleen or lymph node cells, taken before transplant. Receptors were obtained from a human donor who was the organ donor for an intestinal transplant. The CDR3 runs from the conserved cysteine through the conserved F or W. A D gene is named only where the DNA matches it firmly. Not all rows give a size; the values are once, few, many and, for expanded clones, a class.

clone_size,j_call,d_call,v_call,cdr3_aa,cdr3_nt
-,TRBJ1-2,-,TRBV7-9,CASSFGDYGYTF,TGTGCCAGCAGCTTCGGGGATTATGGCTACACCTTC
once,TRBJ2-2,TRBD1,TRBV5-4,CASSSRTGNTGELFF,TGTGCCAGCAGCTCCAGGACAGGGAACACCGGGGAGCTGTTTTTT
once,TRBJ1-6,-,TRBV28,CASNWGRTNSPLHF,TGTGCCAGCAATTGGGGCAGAACCAATTCACCCCTCCACTTT
-,TRBJ1-1,-,TRBV20-1,CSARWGEAFF,TGCAGTGCTAGATGGGGCGAAGCTTTCTTT
once,TRBJ2-7,TRBD2,TRBV27,CARGGESSYEQYF,TGTGCCAGGGGGGGGGAAAGCTCCTACGAGCAGTACTTC
-,TRBJ2-7,TRBD1,TRBV18,CASSPYEGAVGEQYF,TGTGCCAGCTCACCATATGAGGGGGCGGTGGGCGAGCAGTACTTC
-,TRBJ1-5,-,TRBV2,CASRAQHRNQPQHF,TGTGCCAGCAGGGCCCAGCACAGGAATCAGCCCCAGCATTTT
-,TRBJ2-3,-,TRBV29-1,CSARGDGHTDTQYF,TGCAGCGCCAGGGGGGACGGACACACAGATACGCAGTATTTT
-,TRBJ2-7,-,TRBV6-5,CASSYSPPPVGEQYF,TGTGCCAGCAGTTACTCCCCTCCCCCGGTCGGCGAGCAGTACTTC
-,TRBJ1-2,TRBD1,TRBV5-1,CASSLARTGGMGYTF,TGCGCCAGCAGCTTGGCCCGGACAGGGGGTATGGGCTACACCTTC
-,TRBJ2-5,TRBD2,TRBV4-1,CASSQDSGGYQETQYF,TGCGCCAGCAGCCAAGATAGCGGGGGGTACCAAGAGACCCAGTACTTC
-,TRBJ1-2,-,TRBV4-1,CASSQGRGGPLSYGYTF,TGCGCCAGCAGCCAAGGGAGGGGGGGCCCGCTCTCCTATGGCTACACCTTC
-,TRBJ1-3,-,TRBV9,CASSVRGGDGNTIYF,TGTGCCAGCAGCGTACGGGGGGGGGATGGAAACACCATATATTTT
-,TRBJ2-5,-,TRBV7-2,CASSLRFKSTKETQYF,TGTGCCAGCAGCTTACGATTTAAGTCGACAAAAGAGACCCAGTACTTC
-,TRBJ1-2,-,TRBV11-2,CASSLVQEVSGYTF,TGTGCCAGCAGCTTAGTTCAAGAAGTTAGTGGCTACACCTTC
-,TRBJ1-2,-,TRBV5-4,CASSPDSGRMAIYGYTF,TGTGCCAGCAGCCCCGACTCAGGGAGGATGGCAATCTATGGCTACACCTTC
-,TRBJ2-5,-,TRBV19,CASSFSLGTQYF,TGTGCCAGTAGTTTTAGCTTAGGGACCCAGTACTTC
-,TRBJ2-1,TRBD2,TRBV7-3,CASSLRPSGGNNEQFF,TGTGCCAGCAGCTTACGCCCTAGCGGGGGTAACAATGAGCAGTTCTTC
-,TRBJ2-5,TRBD1,TRBV5-4,CASSTGQGPLGFQYF,TGTGCCAGCAGCACCGGACAGGGGCCCCTGGGGTTCCAGTACTTC
-,TRBJ2-3,TRBD2,TRBV10-3,CAISESGAGGRADTQYF,TGTGCCATCAGTGAGTCCGGGGCGGGGGGGAGAGCAGATACGCAGTATTTT
-,TRBJ1-1,-,TRBV4-1,CASSQGRPGRPGAFF,TGCGCCAGCAGCCAAGGTCGTCCAGGGCGGCCAGGAGCTTTCTTT
-,TRBJ1-1,-,TRBV29-1,CSAGEAFF,TGCAGCGCCGGGGAAGCTTTCTTT
-,TRBJ2-3,-,TRBV19,CASSIRAGDTQYF,TGTGCCAGTAGTATCCGGGCGGGAGATACGCAGTATTTT
once,TRBJ1-2,-,TRBV30,CAWSPGVYGYTF,TGTGCCTGGAGCCCAGGGGTCTATGGCTACACCTTC
-,TRBJ2-7,-,TRBV6-1,CASRDTYEQYF,TGTGCCAGCCGGGACACCTACGAGCAGTACTTC
few,TRBJ1-5,TRBD1,TRBV6-6,CASSSRGSNQPQHF,TGTGCCAGCAGTTCCAGGGGGTCCAATCAGCCCCAGCATTTT
-,TRBJ2-3,-,TRBV9,CASSVRRGDTDTQYF,TGTGCCAGCAGCGTAAGGCGGGGAGACACAGATACGCAGTATTTT
-,TRBJ2-7,TRBD1,TRBV6-5,CASSYRGGEYEQYF,TGTGCCAGCAGTTACAGAGGGGGCGAGTACGAGCAGTACTTC
-,TRBJ1-2,TRBD1,TRBV7-2,CASSLWPGRGQGYTF,TGTGCCAGCAGCTTATGGCCGGGCAGGGGGCAAGGCTACACCTTC
-,TRBJ1-3,-,TRBV6-5,CASSYLTGIGNTIYF,TGTGCCAGCAGTTATCTAACAGGGATTGGAAACACCATATATTTT
-,TRBJ2-1,-,TRBV5-1,CASSLVTGGYNEQFF,TGCGCCAGCAGCTTGGTTACCGGGGGTTACAATGAGCAGTTCTTC
once,TRBJ2-5,-,TRBV9,CASSVVGGTQETQYF,TGTGCCAGCAGCGTAGTGGGAGGAACCCAAGAGACCCAGTACTTC
-,TRBJ1-6,-,TRBV27,CASSLFTSYSPLHF,TGCGCCAGCAGTTTGTTCACTAGCTATTCACCCCTCCACTTT
-,TRBJ2-5,-,TRBV7-3,CASSYHRDETQYF,TGTGCCAGCAGCTATCACAGGGATGAGACCCAGTACTTC
-,TRBJ2-1,TRBD2,TRBV10-3,CAISAGLAGYNEQFF,TGTGCCATCAGTGCGGGACTAGCGGGGTACAATGAGCAGTTCTTC
once,TRBJ2-7,TRBD2,TRBV7-8,CASSLASGTSGGSVGYEQYF,TGTGCCAGCAGCTTAGCTTCCGGGACTAGCGGGGGGTCGGTGGGATACGAGCAGTACTTC
-,TRBJ2-7,-,TRBV28,CASSNYYEQYF,TGTGCCAGCTCGAACTATTACGAGCAGTACTTC
-,TRBJ1-2,-,TRBV28,CASLTQGRSYTF,TGTGCCAGCCTGACCCAGGGTAGGAGCTACACCTTC